This TCR beta chain was sequenced during a study of cytomegalovirus exposure and HLA in healthy donors. Study results and caveats: The authors enumerated some 160 TCR beta chains as linked to cytomegalovirus.

Clones were read by immunoSEQ multiplex PCR, and TCRdb kept only the in-frame ones, dropping some. The data hold about 240,000 clones, with approximately 84% observed a single time. The CDR3 covers 12 residues. The junction had 7 bases not matched to a gene; V was cut back by 7 bases and J by 6 bases. CDR1 SQVTM and CDR2 ANQGSEA come from the germline V gene. Note on this clone: Its antigen remains unknown.

Sequencing was performed on PBMCs. The rearrangement links TRBV29-1 to TRBJ2-7; 9 bases agree with TRBD1. This receptor was obtained from a woman in her twenties or thirties in good health and CMV-seropositive. For the CDR3, the DNA is TGCAGCGCCGACAGGGGGTCTGGCGAGCAGTACTTC. Its protein is CSADRGSGEQYF.